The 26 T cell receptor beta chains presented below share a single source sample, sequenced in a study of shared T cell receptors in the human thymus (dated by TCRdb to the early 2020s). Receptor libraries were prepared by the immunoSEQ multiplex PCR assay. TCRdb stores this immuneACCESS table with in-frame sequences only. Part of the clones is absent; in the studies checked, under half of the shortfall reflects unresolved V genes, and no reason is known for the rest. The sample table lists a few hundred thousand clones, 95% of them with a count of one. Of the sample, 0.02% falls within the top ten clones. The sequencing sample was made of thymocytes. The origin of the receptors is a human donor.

The CDR3 here is CASSRRTDGETQYF. The CDR3 DNA reads TGCGCCAGCAGCCGAAGGACGGATGGAGAGACCCAGTACTTC. The chain is built from TRBV5-1 and TRBJ2-5; no clear D gene. Trimming took off 4 bases at V and 4 bases at J, with 14 bases between the two ends. The germline gives CDR1 SGHRS, CDR2 YFSETQ. The CDR3 loop spans 14 amino acids.

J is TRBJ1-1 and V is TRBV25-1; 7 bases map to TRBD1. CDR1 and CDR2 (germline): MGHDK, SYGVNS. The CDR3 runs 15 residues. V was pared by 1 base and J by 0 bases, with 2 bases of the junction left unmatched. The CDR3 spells CASSEFRGLNTEAFF. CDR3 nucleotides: TGTGCCAGCAGTGAATTCAGGGGGTTGAACACTGAAGCTTTCTTT.

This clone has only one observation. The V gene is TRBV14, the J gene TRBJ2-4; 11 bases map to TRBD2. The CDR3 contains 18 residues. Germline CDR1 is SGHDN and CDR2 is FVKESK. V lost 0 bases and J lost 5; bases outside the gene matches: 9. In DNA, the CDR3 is TGTGCCAGCAGCCAAGAGTTATTAGCGGGAGGGTCGGAAAACATTCAGTACTTC. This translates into CASSQELLAGGSENIQYF. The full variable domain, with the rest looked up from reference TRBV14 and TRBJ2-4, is EAGVTQFPSHSVIEKGQTVTLRCDPISGHDNLYWYRRVMGKEIKFLLHFVKESKQDESGMPNNRFLAERTGGTYSTLKVQPAELEDSGVYFCASSQELLAGGSENIQYFGAGTRLSVL.

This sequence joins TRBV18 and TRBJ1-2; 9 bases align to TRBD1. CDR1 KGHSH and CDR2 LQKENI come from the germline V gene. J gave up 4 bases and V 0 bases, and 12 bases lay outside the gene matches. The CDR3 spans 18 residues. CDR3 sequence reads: CASSPPGTGKRRLYGYTF. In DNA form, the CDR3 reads TGTGCCAGCTCACCACCAGGGACAGGGAAGAGGAGGCTCTATGGCTACACCTTC.

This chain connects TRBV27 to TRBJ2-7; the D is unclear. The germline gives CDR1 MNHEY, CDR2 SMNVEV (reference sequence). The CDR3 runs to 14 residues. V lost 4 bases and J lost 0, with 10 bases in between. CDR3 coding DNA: TGTGCCAGCAGTTCGAGAAAATTCTCCTACGAGCAGTACTTC. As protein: CASSSRKFSYEQYF.

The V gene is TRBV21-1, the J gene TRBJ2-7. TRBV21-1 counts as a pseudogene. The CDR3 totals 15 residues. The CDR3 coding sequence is TGTGCCAGCAACCTTTGGGACCGGTTCTCCTACGAGCAGTACTTC. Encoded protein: CASNLWDRFSYEQYF.

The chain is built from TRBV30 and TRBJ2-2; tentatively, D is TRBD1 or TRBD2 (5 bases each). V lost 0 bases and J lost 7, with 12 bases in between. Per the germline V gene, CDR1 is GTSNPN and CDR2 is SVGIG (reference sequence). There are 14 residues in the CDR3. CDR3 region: CAWSVTYGGGELFF. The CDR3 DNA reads TGTGCCTGGAGTGTAACGTATGGGGGCGGGGAGCTGTTTTTT. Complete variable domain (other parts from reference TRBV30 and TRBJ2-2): SQTIHQWPATLVQPVGSPLSLECTVEGTSNPNLYWYRQAAGRGLQLLFYSVGIGQISSEVPQNLSASRPQDRQFILSSKKLLLSDSGFYLCAWSVTYGGGELFFGEGSRLTVL.

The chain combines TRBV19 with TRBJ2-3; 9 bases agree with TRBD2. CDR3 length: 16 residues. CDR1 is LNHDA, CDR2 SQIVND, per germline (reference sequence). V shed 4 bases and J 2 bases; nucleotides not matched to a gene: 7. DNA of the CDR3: TGTGCCAGTAGTAGAACTAGCGGGTCCTACACAGATACGCAGTATTTT. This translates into CASSRTSGSYTDTQYF. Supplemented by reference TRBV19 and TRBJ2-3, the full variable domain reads DGGITQSPKYLFRKEGQNVTLSCEQNLNHDAMYWYRQDPGQGLRLIYYSQIVNDFQKGDIAEGYSVSREKKESFPLTVTSAQKNPTAFYLCASSRTSGSYTDTQYFGPGTRLTVL.

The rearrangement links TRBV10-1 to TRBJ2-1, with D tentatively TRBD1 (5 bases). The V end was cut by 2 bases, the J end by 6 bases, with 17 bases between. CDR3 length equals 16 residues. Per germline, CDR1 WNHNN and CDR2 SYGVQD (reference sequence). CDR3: CASSEAPMTVPNEQFF. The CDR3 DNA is TGCGCCAGCAGTGAGGCTCCTATGACAGTCCCCAATGAGCAGTTCTTC.

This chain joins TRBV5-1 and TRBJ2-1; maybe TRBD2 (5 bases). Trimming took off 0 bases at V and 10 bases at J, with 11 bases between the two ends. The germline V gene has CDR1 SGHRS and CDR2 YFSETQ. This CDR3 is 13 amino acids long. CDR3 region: CASSLVGITEQFF. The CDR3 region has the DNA TGCGCCAGCAGCTTGGTCGGGATAACCGAGCAGTTCTTC.

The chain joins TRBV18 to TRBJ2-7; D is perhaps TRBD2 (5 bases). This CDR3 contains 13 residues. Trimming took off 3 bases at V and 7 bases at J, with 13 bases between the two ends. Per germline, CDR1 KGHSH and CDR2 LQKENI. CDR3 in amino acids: CASSPRLAGEQYF. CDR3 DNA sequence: TGTGCCAGCTCACCGCGGCTAGCTGGGGAGCAGTACTTC.

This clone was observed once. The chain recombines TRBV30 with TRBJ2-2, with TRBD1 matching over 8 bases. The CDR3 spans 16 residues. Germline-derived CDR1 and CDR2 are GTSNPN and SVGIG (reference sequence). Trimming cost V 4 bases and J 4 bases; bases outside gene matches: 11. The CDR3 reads CAWIEPKQGVTGELFF. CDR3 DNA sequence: TGTGCCTGGATCGAGCCGAAACAGGGGGTCACCGGGGAGCTGTTTTTT.

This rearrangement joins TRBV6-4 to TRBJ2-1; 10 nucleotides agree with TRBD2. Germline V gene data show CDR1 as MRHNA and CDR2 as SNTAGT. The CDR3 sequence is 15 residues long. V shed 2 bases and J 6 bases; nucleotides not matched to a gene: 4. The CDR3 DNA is TGTGCCAGCAGTGACCTTGGGACTAGCGTCAATGAGCAGTTCTTC. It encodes CASSDLGTSVNEQFF.

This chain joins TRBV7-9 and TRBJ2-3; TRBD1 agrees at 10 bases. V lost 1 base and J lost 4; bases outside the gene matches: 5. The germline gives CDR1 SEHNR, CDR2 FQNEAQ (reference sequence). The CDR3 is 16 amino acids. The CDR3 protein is CASSLGRDRGADTQYF. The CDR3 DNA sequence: TGTGCCAGCAGCTTAGGACGGGACAGGGGCGCAGATACGCAGTATTTT.

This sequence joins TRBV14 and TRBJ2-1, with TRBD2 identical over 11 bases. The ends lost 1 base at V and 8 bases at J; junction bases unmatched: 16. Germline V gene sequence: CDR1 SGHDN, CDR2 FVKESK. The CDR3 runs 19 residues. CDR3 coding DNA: TGTGCCAGCAGCCAAGTAGCTCGGGATAGCGGGAGGGGCTTGGATGAGCAGTTCTTC. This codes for CASSQVARDSGRGLDEQFF.

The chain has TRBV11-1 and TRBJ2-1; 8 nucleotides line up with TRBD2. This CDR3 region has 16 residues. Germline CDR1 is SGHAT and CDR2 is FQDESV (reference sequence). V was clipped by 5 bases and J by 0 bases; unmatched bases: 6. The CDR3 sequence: CASSQAAGGSYNEQFF. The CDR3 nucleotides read TGTGCCAGCAGCCAGGCGGCGGGGGGCTCCTACAATGAGCAGTTCTTC.

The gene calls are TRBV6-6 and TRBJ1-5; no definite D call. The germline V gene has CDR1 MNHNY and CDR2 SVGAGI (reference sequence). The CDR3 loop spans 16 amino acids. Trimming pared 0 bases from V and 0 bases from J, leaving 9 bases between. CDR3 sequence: CASSYSGDYSNQPQHF. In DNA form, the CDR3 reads TGTGCCAGCAGTTACTCAGGAGATTATAGCAATCAGCCCCAGCATTTT.

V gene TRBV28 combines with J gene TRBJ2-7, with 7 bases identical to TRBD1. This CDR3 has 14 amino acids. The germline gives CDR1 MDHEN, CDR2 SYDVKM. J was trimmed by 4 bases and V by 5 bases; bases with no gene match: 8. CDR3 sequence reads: CASSLTRQGYEQYF. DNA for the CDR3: TGTGCCAGCAGTCTAACGAGACAGGGTTACGAGCAGTACTTC.

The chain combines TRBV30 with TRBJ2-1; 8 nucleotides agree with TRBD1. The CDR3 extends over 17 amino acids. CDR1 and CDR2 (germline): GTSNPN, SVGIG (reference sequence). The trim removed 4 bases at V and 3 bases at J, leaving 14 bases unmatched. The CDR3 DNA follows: TGTGCCTGGAAAGCAGGGGGCTCGGGGGAGCGCTACAATGAGCAGTTCTTC. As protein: CAWKAGGSGERYNEQFF.

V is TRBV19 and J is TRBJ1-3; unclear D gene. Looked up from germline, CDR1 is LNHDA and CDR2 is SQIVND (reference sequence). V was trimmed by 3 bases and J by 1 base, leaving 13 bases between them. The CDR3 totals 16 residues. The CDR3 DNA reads TGTGCCAGTAGTATTGACCCCGTGACGTCTGGAAACACCATATATTTT. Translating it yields CASSIDPVTSGNTIYF.

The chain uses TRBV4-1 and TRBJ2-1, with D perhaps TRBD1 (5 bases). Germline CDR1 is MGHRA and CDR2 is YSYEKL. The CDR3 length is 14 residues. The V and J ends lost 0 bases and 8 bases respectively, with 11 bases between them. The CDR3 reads CASSQEGQDYEQFF. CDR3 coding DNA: TGCGCCAGCAGCCAAGAGGGGCAGGATTATGAGCAGTTCTTC.

The CDR3 reads CASSATGGLAKNIQYF. CDR3 in DNA: TGTGCCAGCAGTGCAACTGGGGGCCTAGCCAAAAACATTCAGTACTTC. The chain carries TRBV28 and TRBJ2-4; tentatively, D is TRBD1 (6 bases). The CDR3 has 16 residues. CDR1 is MDHEN, CDR2 SYDVKM, per germline. Trimming cost V 5 bases and J 0 bases, with 14 bases left between them.

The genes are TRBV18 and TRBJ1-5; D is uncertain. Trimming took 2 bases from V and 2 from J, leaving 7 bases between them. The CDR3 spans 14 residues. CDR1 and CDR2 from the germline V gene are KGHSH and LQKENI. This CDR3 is CASSPNTGNQPQHF. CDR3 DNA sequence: TGTGCCAGCTCACCAAACACCGGCAATCAGCCCCAGCATTTT.

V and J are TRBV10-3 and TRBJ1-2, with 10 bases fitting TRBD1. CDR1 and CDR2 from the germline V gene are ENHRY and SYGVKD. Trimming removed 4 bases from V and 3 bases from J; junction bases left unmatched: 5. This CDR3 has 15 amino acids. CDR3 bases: TGTGCCATCAGTGCCCGCGGGACAGGGGACTATGGCTACACCTTC. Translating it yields CAISARGTGDYGYTF.

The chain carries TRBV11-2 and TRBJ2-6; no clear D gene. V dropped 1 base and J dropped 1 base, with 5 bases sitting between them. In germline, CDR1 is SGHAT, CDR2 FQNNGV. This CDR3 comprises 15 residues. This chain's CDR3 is CASSLGWSGANVLTF. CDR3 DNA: TGTGCCAGCAGCTTAGGGTGGTCTGGGGCCAACGTCCTGACTTTC.

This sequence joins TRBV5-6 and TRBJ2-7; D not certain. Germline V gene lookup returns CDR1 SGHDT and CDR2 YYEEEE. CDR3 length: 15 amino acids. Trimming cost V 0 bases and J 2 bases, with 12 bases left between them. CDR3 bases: TGTGCCAGCAGCTTGGGTGCCGTCGAGACCTACGAGCAGTACTTC. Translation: CASSLGAVETYEQYF. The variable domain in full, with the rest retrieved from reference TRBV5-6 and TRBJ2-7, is DAGVTQSPTHLIKTRGQQVTLRCSPKSGHDTVSWYQQALGQGPQFIFQYYEEEERQRGNFPDRFSGHQFPNYSSELNVNALLLGDSALYLCASSLGAVETYEQYFGPGTRLTVT.